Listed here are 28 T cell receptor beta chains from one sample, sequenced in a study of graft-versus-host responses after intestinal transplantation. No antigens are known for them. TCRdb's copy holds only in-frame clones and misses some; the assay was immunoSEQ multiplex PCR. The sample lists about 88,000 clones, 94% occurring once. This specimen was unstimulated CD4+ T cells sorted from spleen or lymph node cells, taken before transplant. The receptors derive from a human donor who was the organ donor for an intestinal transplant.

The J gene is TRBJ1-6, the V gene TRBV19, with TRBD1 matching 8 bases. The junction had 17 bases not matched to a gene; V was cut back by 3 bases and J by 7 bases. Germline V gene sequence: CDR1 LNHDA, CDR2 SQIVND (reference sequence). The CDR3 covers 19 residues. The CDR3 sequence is CASSIFPGPGTGTNSPLHF. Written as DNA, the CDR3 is TGTGCCAGTAGTATCTTCCCCGGACCCGGGACAGGAACAAATTCACCCCTCCACTTT. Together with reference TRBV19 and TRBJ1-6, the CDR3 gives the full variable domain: DGGITQSPKYLFRKEGQNVTLSCEQNLNHDAMYWYRQDPGQGLRLIYYSQIVNDFQKGDIAEGYSVSREKKESFPLTVTSAQKNPTAFYLCASSIFPGPGTGTNSPLHFGNGTRLTVT.

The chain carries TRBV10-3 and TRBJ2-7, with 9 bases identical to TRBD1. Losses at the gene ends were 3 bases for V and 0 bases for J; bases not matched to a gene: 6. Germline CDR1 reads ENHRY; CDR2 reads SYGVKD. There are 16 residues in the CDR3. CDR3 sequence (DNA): TGTGCCATCAGTGACCTACAGGGGGCTGACTCCTACGAGCAGTACTTC. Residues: CAISDLQGADSYEQYF.

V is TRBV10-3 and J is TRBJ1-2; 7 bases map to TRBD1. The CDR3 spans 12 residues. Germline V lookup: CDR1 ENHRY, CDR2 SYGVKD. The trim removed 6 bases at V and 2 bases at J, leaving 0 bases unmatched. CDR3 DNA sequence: TGTGCCATCAGGACAGGGAACTATGGCTACACCTTC. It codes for CAIRTGNYGYTF.

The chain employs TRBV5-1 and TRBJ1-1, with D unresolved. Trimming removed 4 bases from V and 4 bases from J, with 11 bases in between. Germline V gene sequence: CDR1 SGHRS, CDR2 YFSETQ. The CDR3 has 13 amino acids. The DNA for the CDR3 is TGCGCCAGCAGCCCCAGGCCGGGCACTGAAGCTTTCTTT. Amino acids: CASSPRPGTEAFF.

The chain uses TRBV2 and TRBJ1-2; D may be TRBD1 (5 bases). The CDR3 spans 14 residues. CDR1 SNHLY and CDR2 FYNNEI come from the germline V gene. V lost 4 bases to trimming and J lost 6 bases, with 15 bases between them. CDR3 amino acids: CASSVRRATDGYTF. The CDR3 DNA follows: TGTGCCAGCAGTGTCCGCAGGGCGACGGATGGCTACACCTTC.

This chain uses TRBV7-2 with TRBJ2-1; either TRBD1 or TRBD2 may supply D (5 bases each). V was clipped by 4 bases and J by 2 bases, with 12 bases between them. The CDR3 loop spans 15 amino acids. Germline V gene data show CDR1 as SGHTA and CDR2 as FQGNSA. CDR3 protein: CASSSGTQTYNEQFF. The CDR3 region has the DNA TGTGCCAGCAGCTCCGGGACCCAAACCTACAATGAGCAGTTCTTC.

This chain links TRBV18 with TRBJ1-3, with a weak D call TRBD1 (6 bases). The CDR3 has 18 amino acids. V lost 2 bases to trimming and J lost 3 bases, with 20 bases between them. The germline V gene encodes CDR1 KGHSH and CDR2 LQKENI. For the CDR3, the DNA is TGTGCCAGCTCACCATTGCCCACTCACGGGGGCCTTGGAAACACCATATATTTT. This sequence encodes CASSPLPTHGGLGNTIYF.

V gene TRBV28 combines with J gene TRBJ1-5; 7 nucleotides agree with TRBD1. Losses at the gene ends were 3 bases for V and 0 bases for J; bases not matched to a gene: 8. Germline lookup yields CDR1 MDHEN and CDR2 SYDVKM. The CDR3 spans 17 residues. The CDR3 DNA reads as TGTGCCAGCAGTTTGGGACAGATATCGAATAGCAATCAGCCCCAGCATTTT. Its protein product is CASSLGQISNSNQPQHF.

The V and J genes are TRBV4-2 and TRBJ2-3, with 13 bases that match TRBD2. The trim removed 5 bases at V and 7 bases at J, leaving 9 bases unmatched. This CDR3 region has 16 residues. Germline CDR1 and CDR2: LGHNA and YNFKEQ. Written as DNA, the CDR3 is TGTGCCAGCAGCGAACTAGCGGGGGGGCCAATGTATACGCAGTATTTT. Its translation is CASSELAGGPMYTQYF.

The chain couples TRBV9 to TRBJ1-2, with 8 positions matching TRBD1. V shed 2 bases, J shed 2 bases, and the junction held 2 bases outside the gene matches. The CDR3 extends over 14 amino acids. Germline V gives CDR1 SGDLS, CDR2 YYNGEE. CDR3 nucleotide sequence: TGTGCCAGCAGCGTGGACAGGGTGAACTATGGCTACACCTTC. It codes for CASSVDRVNYGYTF.

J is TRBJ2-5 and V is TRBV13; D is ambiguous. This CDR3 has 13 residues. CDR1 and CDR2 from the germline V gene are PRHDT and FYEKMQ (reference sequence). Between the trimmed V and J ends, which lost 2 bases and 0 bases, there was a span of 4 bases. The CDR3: CASSLRNQETQYF. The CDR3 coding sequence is TGTGCCAGCAGCTTAAGGAACCAAGAGACCCAGTACTTC.

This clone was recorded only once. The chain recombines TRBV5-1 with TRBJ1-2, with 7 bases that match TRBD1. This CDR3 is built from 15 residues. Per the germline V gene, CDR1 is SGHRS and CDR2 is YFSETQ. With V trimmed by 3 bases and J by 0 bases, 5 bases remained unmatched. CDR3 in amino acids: CASSSSGGTNYGYTF. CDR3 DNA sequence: TGCGCCAGCAGCTCATCAGGGGGAACTAACTATGGCTACACCTTC.

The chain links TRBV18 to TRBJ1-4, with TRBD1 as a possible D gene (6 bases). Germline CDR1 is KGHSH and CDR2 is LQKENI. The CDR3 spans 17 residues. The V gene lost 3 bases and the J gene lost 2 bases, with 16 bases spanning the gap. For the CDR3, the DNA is TGTGCCAGCTCACCTCAGCTACAGGGAAACACTAATGAAAAACTGTTTTTT. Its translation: CASSPQLQGNTNEKLFF. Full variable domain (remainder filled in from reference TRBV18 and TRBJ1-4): NAGVMQNPRHLVRRRGQEARLRCSPMKGHSHVYWYRQLPEEGLKFMVYLQKENIIDESGMPKERFSAEFPKEGPSILRIQQVVRGDSAAYFCASSPQLQGNTNEKLFFGSGTQLSVL.

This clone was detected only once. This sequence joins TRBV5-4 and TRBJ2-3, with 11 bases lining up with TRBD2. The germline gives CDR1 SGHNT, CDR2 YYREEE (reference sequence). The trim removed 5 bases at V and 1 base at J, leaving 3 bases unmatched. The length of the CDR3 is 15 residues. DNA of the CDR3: TGTGCCAGCAGTCATAGCGGGGGGGGCACAGATACGCAGTATTTT. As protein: CASSHSGGGTDTQYF.

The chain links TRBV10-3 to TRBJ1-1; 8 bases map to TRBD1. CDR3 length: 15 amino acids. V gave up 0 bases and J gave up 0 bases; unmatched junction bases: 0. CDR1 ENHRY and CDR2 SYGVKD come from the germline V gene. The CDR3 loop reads CAISESTGVNTEAFF. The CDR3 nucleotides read TGTGCCATCAGTGAGTCGACAGGGGTGAACACTGAAGCTTTCTTT.

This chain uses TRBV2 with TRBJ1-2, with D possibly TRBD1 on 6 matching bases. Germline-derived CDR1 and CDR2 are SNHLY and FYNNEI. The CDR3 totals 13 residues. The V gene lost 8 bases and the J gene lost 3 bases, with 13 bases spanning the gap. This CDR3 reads CASRDTRYYGYTF. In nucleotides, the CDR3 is TGTGCCAGCCGGGACACACGTTACTATGGCTACACCTTC. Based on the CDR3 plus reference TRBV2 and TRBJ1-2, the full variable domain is EPEVTQTPSHQVTQMGQEVILRCVPISNHLYFYWYRQILGQKVEFLVSFYNNEISEKSEIFDDQFSVERPDGSNFTLKIRSTKLEDSAMYFCASRDTRYYGYTFGSGTRLTVV.

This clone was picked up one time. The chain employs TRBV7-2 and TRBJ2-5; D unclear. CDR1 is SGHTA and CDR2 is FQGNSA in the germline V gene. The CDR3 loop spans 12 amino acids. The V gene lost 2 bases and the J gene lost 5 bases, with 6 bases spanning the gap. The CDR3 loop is CASSLLAETQYF. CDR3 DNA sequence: TGTGCCAGCAGCTTACTTGCGGAGACCCAGTACTTC.

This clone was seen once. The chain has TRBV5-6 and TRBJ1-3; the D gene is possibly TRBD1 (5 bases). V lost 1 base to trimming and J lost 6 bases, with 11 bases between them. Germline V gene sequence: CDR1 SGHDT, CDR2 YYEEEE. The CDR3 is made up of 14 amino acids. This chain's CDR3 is CASSLLARENTIYF. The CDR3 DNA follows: TGTGCCAGCAGCTTGCTTGCCAGGGAAAACACCATATATTTT.

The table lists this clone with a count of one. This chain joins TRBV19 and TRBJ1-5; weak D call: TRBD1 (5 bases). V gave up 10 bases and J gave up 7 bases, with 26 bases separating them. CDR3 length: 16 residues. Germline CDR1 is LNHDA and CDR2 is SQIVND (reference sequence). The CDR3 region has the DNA TGTGCCACCTCAGTCGCCCAGGGATCAGGCAGCCAGCCCCAGCATTTT. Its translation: CATSVAQGSGSQPQHF.

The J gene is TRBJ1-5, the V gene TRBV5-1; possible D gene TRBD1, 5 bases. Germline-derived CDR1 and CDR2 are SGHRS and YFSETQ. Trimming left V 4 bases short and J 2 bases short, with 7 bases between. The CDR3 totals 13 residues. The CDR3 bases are TGCGCCAGCAGCCAGGGTGGCAATCAGCCCCAGCATTTT. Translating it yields CASSQGGNQPQHF.

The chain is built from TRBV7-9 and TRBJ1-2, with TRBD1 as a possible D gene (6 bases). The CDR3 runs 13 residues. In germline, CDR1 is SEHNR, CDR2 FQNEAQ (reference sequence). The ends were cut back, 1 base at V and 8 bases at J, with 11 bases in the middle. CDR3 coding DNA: TGTGCCAGCAGCTTAGATGGGGGGCGCGGCTACACCTTC. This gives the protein CASSLDGGRGYTF.

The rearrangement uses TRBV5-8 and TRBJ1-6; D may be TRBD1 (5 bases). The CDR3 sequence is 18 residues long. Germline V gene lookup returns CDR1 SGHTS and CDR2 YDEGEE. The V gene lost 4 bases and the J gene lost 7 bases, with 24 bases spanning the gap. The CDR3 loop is CASSQDAQATGGNSPLHF. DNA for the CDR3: TGTGCCAGCAGCCAAGATGCCCAAGCTACAGGAGGAAATTCACCCCTCCACTTT. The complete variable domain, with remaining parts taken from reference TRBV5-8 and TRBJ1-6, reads EAGVTQSPTHLIKTRGQQATLRCSPISGHTSVYWYQQALGLGLQFLLWYDEGEERNRGNFPPRFSGRQFPNYSSELNVNALELEDSALYLCASSQDAQATGGNSPLHFGNGTRLTVT.

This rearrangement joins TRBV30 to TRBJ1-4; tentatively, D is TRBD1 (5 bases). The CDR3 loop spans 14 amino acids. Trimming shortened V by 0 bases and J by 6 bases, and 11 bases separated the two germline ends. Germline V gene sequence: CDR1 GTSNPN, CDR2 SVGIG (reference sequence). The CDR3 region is CAWSVFQGHEKLFF. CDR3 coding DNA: TGTGCCTGGAGTGTATTTCAGGGACATGAAAAACTGTTTTTT.

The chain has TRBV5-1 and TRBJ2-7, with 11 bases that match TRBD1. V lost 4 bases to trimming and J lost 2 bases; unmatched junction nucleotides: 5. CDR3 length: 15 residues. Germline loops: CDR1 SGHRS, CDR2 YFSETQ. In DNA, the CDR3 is TGCGCCAGCAGCAGCGGGACAGGGGGAACCTACGAGCAGTACTTC. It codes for CASSSGTGGTYEQYF.

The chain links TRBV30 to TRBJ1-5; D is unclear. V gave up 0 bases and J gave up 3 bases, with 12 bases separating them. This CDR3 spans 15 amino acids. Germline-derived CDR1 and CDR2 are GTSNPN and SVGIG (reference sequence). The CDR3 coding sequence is TGTGCCTGGAGTGTACCCAACGGCCCCAATCAGCCCCAGCATTTT. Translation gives CAWSVPNGPNQPQHF.

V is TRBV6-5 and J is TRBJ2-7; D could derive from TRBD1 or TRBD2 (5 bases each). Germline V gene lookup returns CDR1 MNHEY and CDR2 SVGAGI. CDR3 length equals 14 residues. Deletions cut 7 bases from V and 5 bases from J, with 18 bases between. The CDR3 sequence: CASTSGRLSNEQYF. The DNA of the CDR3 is TGTGCCAGCACTTCGGGACGGCTGTCTAACGAGCAGTACTTC.

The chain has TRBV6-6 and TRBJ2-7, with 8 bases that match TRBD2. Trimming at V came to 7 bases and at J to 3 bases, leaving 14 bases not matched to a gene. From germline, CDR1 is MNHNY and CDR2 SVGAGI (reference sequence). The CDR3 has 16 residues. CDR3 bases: TGTGCCAGCATCCCCGACGGGGGGGGTACGCGCTACGAGCAGTACTTC. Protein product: CASIPDGGGTRYEQYF.

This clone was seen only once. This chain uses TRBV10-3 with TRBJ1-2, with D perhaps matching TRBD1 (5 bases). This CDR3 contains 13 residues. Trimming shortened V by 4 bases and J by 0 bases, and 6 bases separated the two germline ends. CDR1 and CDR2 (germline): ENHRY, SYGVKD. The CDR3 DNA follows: TGTGCCATCAGTGGGGGGGCTAACTATGGCTACACCTTC. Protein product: CAISGGANYGYTF.